This TCR beta chain was recovered during a study of CD4 T cells in relation to SARS-CoV-2 and coronaviruses. Findings and limits, study-wide: Approximately 65% of donors had memory CD4+ clonotypes crossrecognizing SARS-CoV-2 and common cold coronavirus spike.

Before the COVID-19 pandemic, during about 2011-2019, CD4+ T cells were taken from unexposed donors. Uncultured naive and memory CD4+ T cells supplied DNA for deep TCR-beta sequencing. TCRdb keeps only in-frame clones here, not all; method: immunoSEQ multiplex PCR. The top ten clones hold about 1.6% of a sample with around 70,000 clones, about 87% of them seen once. As concerns this clone: No antigen is known for it.

CDR1 and CDR2 (germline): SGHDN, FVKESK. Trimming took off 1 base at V and 6 bases at J, with 10 bases between the two ends. CDR3 size: 13 residues. This sequence originates from a human donor in good health. The J gene is TRBJ2-7, the V gene TRBV14; D is possibly TRBD2 (6 bases). Sequencing was done on a sample of memory CD4+ T cells from PBMCs. CDR3 amino acids: CASSQVMGGEQYF. DNA for the CDR3: TGTGCCAGCAGCCAAGTTATGGGGGGCGAGCAGTACTTC.